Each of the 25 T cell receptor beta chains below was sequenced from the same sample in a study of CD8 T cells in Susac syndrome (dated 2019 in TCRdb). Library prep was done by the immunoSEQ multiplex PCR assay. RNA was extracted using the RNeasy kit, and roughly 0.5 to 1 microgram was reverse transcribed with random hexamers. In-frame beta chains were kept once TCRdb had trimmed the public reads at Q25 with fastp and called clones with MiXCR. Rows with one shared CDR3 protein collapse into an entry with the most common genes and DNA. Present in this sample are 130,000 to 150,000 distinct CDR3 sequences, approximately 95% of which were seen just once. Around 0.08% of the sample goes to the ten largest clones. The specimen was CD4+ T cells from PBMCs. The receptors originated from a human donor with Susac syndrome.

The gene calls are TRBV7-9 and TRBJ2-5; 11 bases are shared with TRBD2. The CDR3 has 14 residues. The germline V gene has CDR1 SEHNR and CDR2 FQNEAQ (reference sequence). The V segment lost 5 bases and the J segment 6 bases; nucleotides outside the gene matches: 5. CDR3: CASSVTSGVKTQYF. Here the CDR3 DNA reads TGTGCCAGCAGCGTGACTAGCGGGGTAAAGACCCAGTACTTC.

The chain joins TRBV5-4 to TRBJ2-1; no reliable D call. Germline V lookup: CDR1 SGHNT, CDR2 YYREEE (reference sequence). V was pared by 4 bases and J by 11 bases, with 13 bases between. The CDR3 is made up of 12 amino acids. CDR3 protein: CASSLPTGKQFF. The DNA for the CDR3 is TGTGCCAGCAGCCTCCCGACTGGGAAGCAGTTCTTC.

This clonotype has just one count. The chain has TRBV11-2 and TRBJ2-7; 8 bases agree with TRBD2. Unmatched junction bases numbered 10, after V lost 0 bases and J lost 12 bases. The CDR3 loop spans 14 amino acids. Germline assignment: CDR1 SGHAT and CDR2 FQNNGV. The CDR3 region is CASSLDLGGLVSYF. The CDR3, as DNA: TGTGCCAGCAGCTTAGATCTCGGGGGACTAGTATCGTACTTC.

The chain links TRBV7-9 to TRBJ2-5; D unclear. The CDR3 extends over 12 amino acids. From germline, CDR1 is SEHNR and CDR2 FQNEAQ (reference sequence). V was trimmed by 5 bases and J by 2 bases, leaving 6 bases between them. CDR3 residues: CASSPLQETQYF. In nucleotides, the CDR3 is TGTGCCAGCAGCCCCCTGCAAGAGACCCAGTACTTC. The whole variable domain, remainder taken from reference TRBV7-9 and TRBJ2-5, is DTGVSQNPRHKITKRGQNVTFRCDPISEHNRLYWYRQTLGQGPEFLTYFQNEAQLEKSRLLSDRFSAERPKGSFSTLEIQRTEQGDSAMYLCASSPLQETQYFGPGTRLLVL.

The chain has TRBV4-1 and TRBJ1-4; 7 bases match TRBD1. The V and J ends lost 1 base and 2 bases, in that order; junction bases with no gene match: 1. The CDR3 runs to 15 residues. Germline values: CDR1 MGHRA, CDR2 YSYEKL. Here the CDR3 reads CASSQVGQTNEKLFF. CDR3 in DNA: TGCGCCAGCAGCCAAGTGGGACAGACTAATGAAAAACTGTTTTTT.

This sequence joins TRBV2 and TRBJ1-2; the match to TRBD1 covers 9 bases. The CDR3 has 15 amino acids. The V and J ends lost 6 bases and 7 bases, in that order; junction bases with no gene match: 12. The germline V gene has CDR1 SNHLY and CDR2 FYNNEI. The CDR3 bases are TGTGCCAGCAGCAAGACTACACAGGGGGCGGGTGGCTACACCTTC. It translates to CASSKTTQGAGGYTF.

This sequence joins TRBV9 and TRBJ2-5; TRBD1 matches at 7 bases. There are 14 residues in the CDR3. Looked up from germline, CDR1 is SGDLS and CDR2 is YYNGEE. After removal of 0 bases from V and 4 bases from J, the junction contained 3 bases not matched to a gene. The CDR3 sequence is CASSVGGGRETQYF. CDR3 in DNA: TGTGCCAGCAGCGTAGGAGGGGGCCGAGAGACCCAGTACTTC. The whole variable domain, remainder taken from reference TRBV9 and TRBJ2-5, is DSGVTQTPKHLITATGQRVTLRCSPRSGDLSVYWYQQSLDQGLQFLIQYYNGEERAKGNILERFSAQQFPDLHSELNLSSLELGDSALYFCASSVGGGRETQYFGPGTRLLVL.

The CDR3 reads CASSLFGDRAGYGYTF. For the CDR3, the DNA is TGTGCCAGCAGTTTGTTTGGGGACAGGGCGGGCTATGGCTACACCTTC. The chain employs TRBV12-3 or TRBV12-4 and TRBJ1-2, with 9 bases lining up with TRBD1. The CDR3 totals 16 residues. The V segment lost 3 bases and the J segment 4 bases; nucleotides outside the gene matches: 9.

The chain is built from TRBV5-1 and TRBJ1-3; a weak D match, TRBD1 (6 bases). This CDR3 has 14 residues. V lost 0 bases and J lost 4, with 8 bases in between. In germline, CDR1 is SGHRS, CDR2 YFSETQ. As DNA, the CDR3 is TGCGCCAGCAGCTTGGCAGGGGTCGGAAACACCATATATTTT. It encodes CASSLAGVGNTIYF.

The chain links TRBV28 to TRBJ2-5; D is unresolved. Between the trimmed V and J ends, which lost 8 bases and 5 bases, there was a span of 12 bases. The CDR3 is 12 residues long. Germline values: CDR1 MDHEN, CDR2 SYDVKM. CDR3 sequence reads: CASPENWETQYF. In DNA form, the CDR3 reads TGTGCCAGCCCCGAGAATTGGGAGACCCAGTACTTC.

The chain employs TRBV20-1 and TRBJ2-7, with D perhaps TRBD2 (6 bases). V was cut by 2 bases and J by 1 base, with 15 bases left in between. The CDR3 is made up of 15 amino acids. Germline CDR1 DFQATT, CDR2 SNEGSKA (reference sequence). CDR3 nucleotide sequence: TGCAGTGCTAGACCCCTCCGAGGAGGGTCCTACGAGCAGTACTTC. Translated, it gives CSARPLRGGSYEQYF.

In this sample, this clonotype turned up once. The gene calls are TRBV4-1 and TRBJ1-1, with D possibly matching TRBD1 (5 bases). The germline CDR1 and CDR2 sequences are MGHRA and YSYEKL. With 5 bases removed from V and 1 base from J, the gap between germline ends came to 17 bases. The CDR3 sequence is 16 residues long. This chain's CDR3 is CASSFRRGERNTEAFF. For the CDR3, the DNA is TGCGCCAGCAGCTTCCGGCGGGGGGAACGGAACACTGAAGCTTTCTTT.

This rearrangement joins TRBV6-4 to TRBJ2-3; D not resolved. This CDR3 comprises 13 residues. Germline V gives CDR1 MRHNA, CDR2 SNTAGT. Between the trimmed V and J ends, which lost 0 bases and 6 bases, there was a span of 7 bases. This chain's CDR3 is CASSDSFLDTQYF. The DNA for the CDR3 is TGTGCCAGCAGTGACTCTTTTCTGGATACGCAGTATTTT.

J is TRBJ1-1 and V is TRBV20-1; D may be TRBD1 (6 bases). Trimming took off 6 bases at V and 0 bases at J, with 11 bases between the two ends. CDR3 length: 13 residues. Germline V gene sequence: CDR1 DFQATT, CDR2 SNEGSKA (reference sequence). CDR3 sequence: CSAGGRMNTEAFF. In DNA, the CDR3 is TGCAGTGCCGGGGGCAGGATGAACACTGAAGCTTTCTTT.

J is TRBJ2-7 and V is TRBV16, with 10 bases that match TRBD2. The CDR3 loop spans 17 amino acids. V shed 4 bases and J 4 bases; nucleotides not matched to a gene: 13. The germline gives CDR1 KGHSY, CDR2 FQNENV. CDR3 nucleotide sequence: TGTGCCAGCAGCCCTCAACGCAGCGGGAGGGCTGGATACGAGCAGTACTTC. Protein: CASSPQRSGRAGYEQYF.

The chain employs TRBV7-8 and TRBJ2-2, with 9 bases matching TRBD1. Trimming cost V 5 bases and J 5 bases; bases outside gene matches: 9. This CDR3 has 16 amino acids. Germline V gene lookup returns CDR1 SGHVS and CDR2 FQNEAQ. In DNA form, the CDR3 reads TGTGCCAGCAGCCAGCCGGGACAGGGTTATACCGGGGAGCTGTTTTTT. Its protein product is CASSQPGQGYTGELFF.

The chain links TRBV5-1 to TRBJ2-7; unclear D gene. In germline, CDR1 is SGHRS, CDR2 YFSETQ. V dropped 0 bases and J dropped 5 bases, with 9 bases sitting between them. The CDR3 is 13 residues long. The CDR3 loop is CASSLGQENEQYF. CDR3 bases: TGCGCCAGCAGCTTGGGACAAGAAAACGAGCAGTACTTC.

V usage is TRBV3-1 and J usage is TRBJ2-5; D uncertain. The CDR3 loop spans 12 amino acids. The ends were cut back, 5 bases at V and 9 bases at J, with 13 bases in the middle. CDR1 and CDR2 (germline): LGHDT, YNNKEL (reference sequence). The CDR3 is CASSSTTGPQYF. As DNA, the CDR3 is TGTGCCAGCAGCTCAACTACCGGGCCCCAGTACTTC.

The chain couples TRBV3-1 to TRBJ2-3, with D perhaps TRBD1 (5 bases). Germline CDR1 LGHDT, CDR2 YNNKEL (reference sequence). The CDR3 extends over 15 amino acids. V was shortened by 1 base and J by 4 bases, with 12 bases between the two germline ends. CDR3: CASSQGTTRSDTQYF. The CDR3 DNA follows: TGTGCCAGCAGCCAAGGGACAACCCGCTCAGATACGCAGTATTTT.

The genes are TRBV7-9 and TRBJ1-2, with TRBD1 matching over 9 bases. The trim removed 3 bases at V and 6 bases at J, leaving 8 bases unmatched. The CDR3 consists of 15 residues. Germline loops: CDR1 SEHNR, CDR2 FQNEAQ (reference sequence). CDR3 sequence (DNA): TGTGCCAGCAGCTTGACCGGGACAGGGACCGATGGCTACACCTTC. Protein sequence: CASSLTGTGTDGYTF.

The CDR3 bases are TGTGCCAGCAGTTTAAACATCCAAGAGACCCAGTACTTC. This translates into CASSLNIQETQYF. The genes are TRBV28 and TRBJ2-5; D ambiguous. Trimming shortened V by 2 bases and J by 1 base, and 5 bases separated the two germline ends. CDR1 and CDR2 from the germline V gene are MDHEN and SYDVKM. CDR3 length equals 13 residues.

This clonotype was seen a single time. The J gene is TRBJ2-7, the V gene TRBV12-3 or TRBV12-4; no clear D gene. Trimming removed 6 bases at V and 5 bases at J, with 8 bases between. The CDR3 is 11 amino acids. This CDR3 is CASSRLNEQYF. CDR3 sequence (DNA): TGTGCCAGCAGCCGTCTGAACGAGCAGTACTTC.

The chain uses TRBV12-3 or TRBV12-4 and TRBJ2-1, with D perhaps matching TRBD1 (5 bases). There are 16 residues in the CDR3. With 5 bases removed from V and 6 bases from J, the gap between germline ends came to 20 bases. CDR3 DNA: TGTGCCAGCAGTCATCGGACAAGACCCGGAAGCAATGAGCAGTTCTTC. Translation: CASSHRTRPGSNEQFF.

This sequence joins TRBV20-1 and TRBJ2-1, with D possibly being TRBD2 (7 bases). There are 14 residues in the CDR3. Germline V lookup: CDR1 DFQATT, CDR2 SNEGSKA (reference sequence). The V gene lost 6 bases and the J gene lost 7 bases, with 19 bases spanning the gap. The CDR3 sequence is CSATRGRGRNEQFF. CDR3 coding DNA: TGCAGTGCGACGAGAGGGAGGGGGAGGAATGAGCAGTTCTTC.

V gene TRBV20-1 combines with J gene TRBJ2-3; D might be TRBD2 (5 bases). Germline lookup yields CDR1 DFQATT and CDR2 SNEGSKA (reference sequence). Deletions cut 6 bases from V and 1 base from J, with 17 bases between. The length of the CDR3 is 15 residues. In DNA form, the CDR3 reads TGCAGTGCCCACATAGGGAGCGGAGGCACAGATACGCAGTATTTT. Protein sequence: CSAHIGSGGTDTQYF.